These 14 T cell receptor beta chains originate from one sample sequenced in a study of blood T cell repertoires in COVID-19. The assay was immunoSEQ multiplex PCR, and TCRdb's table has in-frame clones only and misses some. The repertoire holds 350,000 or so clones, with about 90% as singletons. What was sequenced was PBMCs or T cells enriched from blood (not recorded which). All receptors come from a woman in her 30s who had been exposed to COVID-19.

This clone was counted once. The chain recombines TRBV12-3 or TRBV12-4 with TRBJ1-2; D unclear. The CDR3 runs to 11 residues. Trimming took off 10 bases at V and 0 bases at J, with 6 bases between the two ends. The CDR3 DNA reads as TGTGCCACGAACACTAACTATGGCTACACCTTC. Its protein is CATNTNYGYTF.

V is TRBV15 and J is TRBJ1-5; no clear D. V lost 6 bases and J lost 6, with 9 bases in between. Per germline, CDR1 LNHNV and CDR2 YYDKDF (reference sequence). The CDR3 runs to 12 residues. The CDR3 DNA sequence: TGTGCCACCAGTACCGACTCTCAGCCCCAGCATTTT. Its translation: CATSTDSQPQHF.

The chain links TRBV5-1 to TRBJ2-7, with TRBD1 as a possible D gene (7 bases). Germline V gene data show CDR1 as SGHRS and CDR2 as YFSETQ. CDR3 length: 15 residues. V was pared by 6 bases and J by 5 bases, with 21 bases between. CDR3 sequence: CASTDQRTGGDEQYF. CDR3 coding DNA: TGCGCCAGCACTGATCAGCGGACAGGCGGGGACGAGCAGTACTTC.

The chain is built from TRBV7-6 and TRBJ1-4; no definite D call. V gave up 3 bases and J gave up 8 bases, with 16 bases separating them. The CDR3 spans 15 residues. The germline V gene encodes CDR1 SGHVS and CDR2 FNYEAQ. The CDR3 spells CASSFRSNAGEKLFF. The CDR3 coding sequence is TGTGCCAGCAGCTTTCGATCCAACGCGGGGGAAAAACTGTTTTTT.

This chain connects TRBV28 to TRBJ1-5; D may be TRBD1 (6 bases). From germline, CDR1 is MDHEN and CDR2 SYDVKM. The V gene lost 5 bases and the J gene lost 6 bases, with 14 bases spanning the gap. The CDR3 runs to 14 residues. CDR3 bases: TGTGCCAGCAGTCCGCGAGGGGGTGGTCAGCCCCAGCATTTT. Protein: CASSPRGGGQPQHF. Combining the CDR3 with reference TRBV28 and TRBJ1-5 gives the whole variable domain DVKVTQSSRYLVKRTGEKVFLECVQDMDHENMFWYRQDPGLGLRLIYFSYDVKMKEKGDIPEGYSVSREKKERFSLILESASTNQTSMYLCASSPRGGGQPQHFGDGTRLSIL.

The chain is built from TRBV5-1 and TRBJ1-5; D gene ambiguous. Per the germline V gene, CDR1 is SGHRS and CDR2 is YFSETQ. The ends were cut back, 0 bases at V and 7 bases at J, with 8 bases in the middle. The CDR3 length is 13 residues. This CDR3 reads CASSLGVAQPQHF. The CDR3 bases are TGCGCCAGCAGCTTGGGTGTTGCGCAGCCCCAGCATTTT.

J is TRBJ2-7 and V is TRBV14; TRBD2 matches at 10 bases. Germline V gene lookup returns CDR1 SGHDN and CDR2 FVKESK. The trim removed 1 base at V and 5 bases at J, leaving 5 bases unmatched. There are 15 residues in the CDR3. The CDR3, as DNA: TGTGCCAGCAGCCAAGCCCCGGGACTAGCGCACGAGCAGTACTTC. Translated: CASSQAPGLAHEQYF.

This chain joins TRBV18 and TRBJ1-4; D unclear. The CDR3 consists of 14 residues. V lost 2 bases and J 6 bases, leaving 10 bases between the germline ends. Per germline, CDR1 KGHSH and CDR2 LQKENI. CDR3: CASSPRRADEKLFF. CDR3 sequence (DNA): TGTGCCAGCTCACCAAGGAGGGCGGATGAAAAACTGTTTTTT.

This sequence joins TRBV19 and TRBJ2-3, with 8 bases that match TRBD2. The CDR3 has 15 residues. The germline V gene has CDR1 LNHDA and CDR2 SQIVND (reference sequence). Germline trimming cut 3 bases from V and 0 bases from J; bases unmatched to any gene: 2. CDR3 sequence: CASSIQRESTDTQYF. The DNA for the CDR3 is TGTGCCAGTAGTATCCAGCGGGAGAGCACAGATACGCAGTATTTT.

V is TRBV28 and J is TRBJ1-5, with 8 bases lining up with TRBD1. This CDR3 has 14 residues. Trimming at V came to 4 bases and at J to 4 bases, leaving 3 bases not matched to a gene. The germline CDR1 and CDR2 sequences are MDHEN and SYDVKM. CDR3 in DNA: TGTGCCAGCAGTTCCAGGGGGCGGAATCAGCCCCAGCATTTT. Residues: CASSSRGRNQPQHF.

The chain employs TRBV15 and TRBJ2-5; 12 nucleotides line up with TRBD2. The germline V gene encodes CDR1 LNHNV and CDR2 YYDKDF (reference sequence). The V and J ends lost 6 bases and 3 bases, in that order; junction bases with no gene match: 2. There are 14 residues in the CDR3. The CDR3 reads CATSRTSGKETQYF. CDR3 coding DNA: TGTGCCACCAGTAGGACTAGCGGGAAAGAGACCCAGTACTTC.

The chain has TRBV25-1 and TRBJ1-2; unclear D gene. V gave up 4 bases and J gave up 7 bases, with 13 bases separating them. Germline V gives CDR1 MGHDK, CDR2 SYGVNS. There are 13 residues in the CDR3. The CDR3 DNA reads TGTGCCAGCAGTGTAACTCACAGCGGTGGCTACACCTTC. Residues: CASSVTHSGGYTF.

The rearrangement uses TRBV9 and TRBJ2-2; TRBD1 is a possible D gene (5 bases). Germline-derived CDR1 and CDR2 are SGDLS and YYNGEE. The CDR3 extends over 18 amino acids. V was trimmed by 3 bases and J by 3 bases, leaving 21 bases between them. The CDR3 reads CASSDPRWAGSHTGELFF. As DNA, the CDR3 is TGTGCCAGCAGCGACCCCCGGTGGGCAGGGTCCCACACCGGGGAGCTGTTTTTT.

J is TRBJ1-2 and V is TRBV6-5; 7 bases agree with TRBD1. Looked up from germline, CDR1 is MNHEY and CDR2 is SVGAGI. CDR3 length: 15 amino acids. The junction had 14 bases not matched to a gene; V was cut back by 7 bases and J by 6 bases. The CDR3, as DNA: TGTGCCAGCACCCACACCGACAGGGACAACGATGGCTACACCTTC. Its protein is CASTHTDRDNDGYTF.